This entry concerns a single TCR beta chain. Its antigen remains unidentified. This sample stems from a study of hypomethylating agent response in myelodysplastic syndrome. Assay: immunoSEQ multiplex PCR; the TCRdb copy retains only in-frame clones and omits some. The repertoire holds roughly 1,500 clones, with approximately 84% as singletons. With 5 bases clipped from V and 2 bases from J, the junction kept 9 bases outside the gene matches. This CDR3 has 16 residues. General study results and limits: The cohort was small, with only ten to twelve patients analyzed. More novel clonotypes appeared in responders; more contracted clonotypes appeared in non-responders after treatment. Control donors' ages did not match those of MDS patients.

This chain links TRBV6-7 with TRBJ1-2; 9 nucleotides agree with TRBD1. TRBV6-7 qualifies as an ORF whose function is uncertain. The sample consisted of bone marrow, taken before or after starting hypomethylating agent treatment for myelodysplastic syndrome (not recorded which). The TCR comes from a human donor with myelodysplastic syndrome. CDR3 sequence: CASSLQTGTGNYGYTF. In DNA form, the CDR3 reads TGTGCCAGCAGTCTACAAACCGGGACAGGGAACTATGGCTACACCTTC.